This is a list of T cell receptor beta chains from one sample in a study of human T cells and chemical hapten exposure. One entry per CDR3 protein results from TCRdb running MiXCR on the RACE reads. This table has some 70,000 distinct CDR3 sequences, roughly 9.7% appearing once. Sequenced material: whole blood, taken in connection with sensitization to the hapten diphenylcyclopropenone (DPC). The receptors here all came from a woman between 45 and 65 years old with alopecia areata. Some clones in this sample may be carry-over from other donors' samples. Each CDR3 is given with its conserved first and last residue. D genes are given only for firm matches. Clone size is shown for a subset of rows, as once, few, many or a class of expanded clone.

j_call: TRBJ2-1
d_call: -
clone_size: few
v_call: TRBV20-1
cdr3_aa: CSAFLPQGYNEQFF
cdr3_nt: TGCAGTGCTTTCCTCCCACAGGGTTACAATGAGCAGTTCTTC

j_call: TRBJ2-2
d_call: -
clone_size: few
v_call: TRBV5-1
cdr3_aa: CASSFERGTGELFF
cdr3_nt: TGCGCCAGCAGCTTTGAACGGGGGACCGGGGAGCTGTTTTTT

j_call: TRBJ2-5
d_call: TRBD1
clone_size: few
v_call: TRBV11-1
cdr3_aa: CAIMGQGKETQYF
cdr3_nt: TGTGCCATAATGGGACAGGGGAAAGAGACCCAGTACTTC

j_call: TRBJ2-4
d_call: -
clone_size: many
v_call: TRBV28
cdr3_aa: CASKGGLAKNIQYF
cdr3_nt: TGTGCCAGCAAGGGGGGGCTAGCCAAAAACATTCAGTACTTC

j_call: TRBJ2-3
d_call: -
clone_size: -
v_call: TRBV5-1
cdr3_aa: CASSFETDTQYF
cdr3_nt: TGCGCCAGCAGCTTTGAAACAGATACGCAGTATTTT

j_call: TRBJ1-2
d_call: -
clone_size: -
v_call: TRBV7-9
cdr3_aa: CASSGLTGTNNYGYTF
cdr3_nt: TGTGCCAGCAGCGGGTTGACCGGGACAAATAACTATGGCTACACCTTC

j_call: TRBJ1-2
d_call: TRBD1
clone_size: many
v_call: TRBV29-1
cdr3_aa: CSVSTGVPGYTF
cdr3_nt: TGCAGCGTGTCGACAGGGGTGCCCGGCTACACCTTC

j_call: TRBJ1-1
d_call: -
clone_size: few
v_call: TRBV5-5
cdr3_aa: CATGVLMNTEAFF
cdr3_nt: TGTGCCACTGGGGTCCTAATGAACACTGAAGCTTTCTTT

j_call: TRBJ2-3
d_call: -
clone_size: few
v_call: TRBV4-3
cdr3_aa: CASSQDWLAHSTDTQYF
cdr3_nt: TGCGCCAGCAGCCAAGATTGGCTAGCGCATAGCACAGATACGCAGTATTTT

j_call: TRBJ2-2
d_call: TRBD2
clone_size: -
v_call: TRBV29-1
cdr3_aa: CSTATSGVNTGELFF
cdr3_nt: TGCAGCACAGCGACTAGCGGGGTTAACACCGGGGAGCTGTTTTTT

j_call: TRBJ2-1
d_call: -
clone_size: many
v_call: TRBV6-4
cdr3_aa: CASSNGNAYNEQFF
cdr3_nt: TGTGCCAGCAGCAATGGGAACGCCTACAATGAGCAGTTCTTC

j_call: TRBJ1-5
d_call: TRBD1
clone_size: many
v_call: TRBV20-1
cdr3_aa: CSARDAVTGVPNQPQHF
cdr3_nt: TGCAGTGCTAGAGACGCCGTGACAGGGGTCCCCAATCAGCCCCAGCATTTT

j_call: TRBJ1-4
d_call: -
clone_size: many
v_call: TRBV5-1
cdr3_aa: CASSSTATNEKLFF
cdr3_nt: TGCGCCAGCAGCTCAACTGCAACTAATGAAAAACTGTTTTTT

j_call: TRBJ2-2
d_call: -
clone_size: few
v_call: TRBV7-2
cdr3_aa: CASSLQPFRGGELFF
cdr3_nt: TGTGCCAGCAGCTTACAGCCGTTCCGGGGCGGGGAGCTGTTTTTT

j_call: TRBJ1-6
d_call: -
clone_size: many
v_call: TRBV7-2
cdr3_aa: CASSLAQGHNSPLHF
cdr3_nt: TGTGCCAGCAGCTTAGCACAGGGACATAATTCACCCCTCCACTTT

j_call: TRBJ1-2
d_call: TRBD1
clone_size: many
v_call: TRBV7-9
cdr3_aa: CASSFRDRGNGYTF
cdr3_nt: TGTGCCAGCAGCTTCCGGGACAGGGGGAACGGCTACACCTTC

j_call: TRBJ1-4
d_call: -
clone_size: many
v_call: TRBV19
cdr3_aa: CASIPTGPPVTNEKLFF
cdr3_nt: TGTGCCAGCATACCTACCGGGCCCCCGGTGACTAATGAAAAACTGTTTTTT

j_call: TRBJ2-1
d_call: -
clone_size: -
v_call: TRBV29-1
cdr3_aa: CSVERSNNEQFF
cdr3_nt: TGCAGCGTTGAGAGGTCAAACAATGAGCAGTTCTTC

j_call: TRBJ2-3
d_call: -
clone_size: -
v_call: TRBV5-1
cdr3_aa: CASARLGDTQYF
cdr3_nt: TGCGCCAGCGCCCGTCTGGGGGATACGCAGTATTTT

j_call: TRBJ1-1
d_call: TRBD1
clone_size: many
v_call: TRBV6-1
cdr3_aa: CATTGANEAFF
cdr3_nt: TGTGCCACCACAGGGGCCAATGAAGCTTTCTTT

j_call: TRBJ2-7
d_call: -
clone_size: once
v_call: TRBV6-2/TRBV6-3
cdr3_aa: CASIQPSKHYEQYF
cdr3_nt: TGTGCCAGCATACAGCCTTCAAAACACTACGAGCAGTACTTC

j_call: TRBJ1-1
d_call: TRBD1
clone_size: few
v_call: TRBV7-2
cdr3_aa: CASTLTGVTEAFF
cdr3_nt: TGTGCCAGCACCCTGACAGGGGTCACTGAAGCTTTCTTT

j_call: TRBJ1-1
d_call: -
clone_size: many
v_call: TRBV18
cdr3_aa: CASSPPSRVLNTEAFF
cdr3_nt: TGTGCCAGCTCACCACCAAGTCGGGTCCTGAACACTGAAGCTTTCTTT

j_call: TRBJ1-2
d_call: -
clone_size: -
v_call: TRBV29-1
cdr3_aa: CSSRNADGYTF
cdr3_nt: TGCAGCTCTCGGAACGCGGATGGCTACACCTTC